The 27 T cell receptor beta chains listed next were all sequenced from one sample in a study of shared clonotypes between healthy human individuals (TCRdb year 2020). Library preparation was by the immunoSEQ multiplex PCR assay. Entries here come from immuneACCESS through TCRdb and include only in-frame sequences with V and J called. Some clones fail to appear in such tables; in the studies checked, an unresolved V gene covers under half of the shortfall, and the cause of the remainder is unknown. The sample table lists 2 million to 2.5 million clones, under 97% of them with a count of one. The ten biggest clones cover roughly 0.13% of the sample. Sequenced material: naive CD4+ T cells sorted from blood. The intended sense of this specimen's cell subset or site label: CD45RA+ positively selected. Source of these receptors: a man between 18 and 35 years old in good health.

The chain couples TRBV10-1 to TRBJ2-7; 7 bases are a match to TRBD2. The CDR3 is made up of 13 amino acids. V was clipped by 8 bases and J by 2 bases; unmatched bases: 6. The V gene's germline CDR1 is WNHNN and CDR2 SYGVQD (reference sequence). As DNA, the CDR3 is TGCGCCAGCTCCCTAAGCGGGACCTACGAGCAGTACTTC. This translates into CASSLSGTYEQYF.

This CDR3 is CASSSAGYAGELFF. The CDR3 coding sequence is TGCGCCAGCAGCTCCGCAGGGTACGCCGGGGAGCTGTTTTTT. This chain uses TRBV5-1 with TRBJ2-2; D might be TRBD1 (5 bases). The CDR3 totals 14 residues. V shed 3 bases and J shed 6 bases, with 12 bases lying between them. Germline CDR1 SGHRS, CDR2 YFSETQ.

This chain uses TRBV6-6 with TRBJ1-2; maybe TRBD1 (6 bases). The V end lost 5 bases, the J end lost 4 bases, and 11 bases lay between the germline ends. Germline values: CDR1 MNHNY, CDR2 SVGAGI (reference sequence). This CDR3 has 13 residues. Here the CDR3 DNA reads TGTGCCAGCAGTGCAACAGGGAGCTATGGCTACACCTTC. This codes for CASSATGSYGYTF.

This sequence joins TRBV2 and TRBJ2-6; the D is unclear. The germline CDR1 and CDR2 sequences are SNHLY and FYNNEI. V shed 4 bases and J shed 0 bases, with 10 bases lying between them. CDR3 length equals 16 residues. CDR3 in amino acids: CASSVQGYSGANVLTF. The CDR3, as DNA: TGTGCCAGCAGTGTCCAAGGTTACTCTGGGGCCAACGTCCTGACTTTC.

V and J are TRBV2 and TRBJ2-7; 7 bases map to TRBD2. Germline V CDR1 and CDR2: SNHLY, FYNNEI. V gave up 9 bases and J gave up 1 base; unmatched junction bases: 3. This CDR3 is built from 12 residues. CDR3 amino acids: CARGGESYEQYF. The CDR3 coding sequence is TGTGCCAGGGGGGGGGAGTCCTACGAGCAGTACTTC.

The chain couples TRBV5-6 to TRBJ1-1, with a possible D match to TRBD1 (6 bases). CDR1 and CDR2 (germline): SGHDT, YYEEEE. CDR3 length equals 13 residues. V was pared by 4 bases and J by 5 bases, with 12 bases between. CDR3 amino acids: CASSVQGRTEAFF. In nucleotides, the CDR3 is TGTGCCAGCAGCGTGCAGGGGCGGACTGAAGCTTTCTTT.

The CDR3, as DNA: TGTGCCAGCAGCGCCGCACAGGAAAACACTGAAGCTTTCTTT. Its protein is CASSAAQENTEAFF. The gene calls are TRBV9 and TRBJ1-1, with D perhaps TRBD1 (5 bases). Per germline, CDR1 SGDLS and CDR2 YYNGEE. The CDR3 spans 14 residues. V dropped 3 bases and J dropped 2 bases, with 11 bases sitting between them.

V gene TRBV6-5 combines with J gene TRBJ1-2; D is ambiguous. The germline V gene encodes CDR1 MNHEY and CDR2 SVGAGI. Trimming cost V 7 bases and J 4 bases, with 16 bases left between them. The CDR3 covers 14 residues. The CDR3 loop reads CASTGAGIAYGYTF. In DNA, the CDR3 is TGTGCCAGCACAGGAGCCGGGATCGCCTATGGCTACACCTTC.

The V call is TRBV19, the J call TRBJ1-6, with 7 bases aligning to TRBD1. This CDR3 region has 14 residues. Looked up from germline, CDR1 is LNHDA and CDR2 is SQIVND (reference sequence). With 9 bases clipped from V and 7 bases from J, the junction kept 9 bases outside the gene matches. CDR3 nucleotides: TGTGCCAGCGCTACCGGGACAGCGAATTCACCCCTCCACTTT. Encoded protein: CASATGTANSPLHF.

About this clone itself: This specimen includes other DNA sequences encoding the same CDR3. The chain couples TRBV5-1 to TRBJ2-3, with 8 nucleotides matching TRBD2. The length of the CDR3 is 14 residues. The junction had 1 base not matched to a gene; V was cut back by 0 bases and J by 4 bases. The germline CDR1 and CDR2 sequences are SGHRS and YFSETQ. CDR3 nucleotide sequence: TGCGCCAGCAGCTTGGCGGGAGGGGCAGATACGCAGTATTTT. Its translation is CASSLAGGADTQYF.

In regard to this clone: The sample carries other DNA sequences with the same CDR3. The gene calls are TRBV2 and TRBJ2-7; D not resolved. Trimming stripped 3 bases from V and 3 bases from J, with 3 bases between. The CDR3 loop spans 11 amino acids. Germline assignment: CDR1 SNHLY and CDR2 FYNNEI. The CDR3 sequence is CASSDYYEQYF. The CDR3 nucleotides are TGTGCCAGCAGTGACTACTACGAGCAGTACTTC.

This sequence joins TRBV27 and TRBJ2-2; TRBD2 matches at 7 bases. In germline, CDR1 is MNHEY, CDR2 SMNVEV (reference sequence). The CDR3 length is 15 residues. V lost 4 bases, J lost 2 bases, and 4 bases stayed unmatched. The CDR3 reads CASSSGLINTGELFF. The CDR3 region has the DNA TGTGCCAGCAGTTCGGGACTAATAAACACCGGGGAGCTGTTTTTT.

The V call is TRBV19, the J call TRBJ1-6; D not certain. V was trimmed by 9 bases and J by 8 bases, leaving 20 bases between them. Germline V gene sequence: CDR1 LNHDA, CDR2 SQIVND (reference sequence). The CDR3 has 15 amino acids. The CDR3 loop is CASALGSQLDSPLHF. CDR3 bases: TGTGCCAGCGCATTGGGGAGTCAGCTGGATTCACCCCTCCACTTT.

This rearrangement joins TRBV11-2 to TRBJ2-2, with 9 bases that match TRBD1. Germline loops: CDR1 SGHAT, CDR2 FQNNGV. V shed 5 bases, J shed 6 bases, and the junction held 7 bases outside the gene matches. There are 15 residues in the CDR3. CDR3 nucleotide sequence: TGTGCCAGCAGCCTCGGGACAGGGATCTCCGGGGAGCTGTTTTTT. Its translation: CASSLGTGISGELFF. The variable domain in full, with the rest retrieved from reference TRBV11-2 and TRBJ2-2, is EAGVAQSPRYKIIEKRQSVAFWCNPISGHATLYWYQQILGQGPKLLIQFQNNGVVDDSQLPKDRFSAERLKGVDSTLKIQPAKLEDSAVYLCASSLGTGISGELFFGEGSRLTVL.

The chain recombines TRBV6-6 with TRBJ2-7, with 7 bases identical to TRBD1. The V segment lost 5 bases and the J segment 1 base; nucleotides outside the gene matches: 5. This CDR3 region has 14 residues. CDR1 is MNHNY and CDR2 is SVGAGI in the germline V gene (reference sequence). The CDR3 sequence: CASSKAGGSYEQYF. The DNA for the CDR3 is TGTGCCAGCAGTAAGGCAGGGGGATCCTACGAGCAGTACTTC.

V and J are TRBV19 and TRBJ1-2, with D hard to call. Germline lookup yields CDR1 LNHDA and CDR2 SQIVND (reference sequence). The CDR3 has 14 amino acids. Trimming pared 7 bases from V and 2 bases from J, leaving 14 bases between. The CDR3 loop reads CASTTRGSNYGYTF. The CDR3 DNA follows: TGTGCCAGTACGACTCGGGGTTCGAACTATGGCTACACCTTC. The whole variable domain, remainder taken from reference TRBV19 and TRBJ1-2, is DGGITQSPKYLFRKEGQNVTLSCEQNLNHDAMYWYRQDPGQGLRLIYYSQIVNDFQKGDIAEGYSVSREKKESFPLTVTSAQKNPTAFYLCASTTRGSNYGYTFGSGTRLTVV.

CDR3 sequence: CAISGGPNEKLFF. CDR3 nucleotides: TGTGCCATCAGCGGGGGCCCTAATGAAAAACTGTTTTTT. V and J are TRBV10-3 and TRBJ1-4; a weak D match, TRBD1 (6 bases). V was pared by 6 bases and J by 3 bases, with 8 bases between. Germline CDR1 is ENHRY and CDR2 is SYGVKD. The CDR3 contains 13 residues.

The V call is TRBV29-1, the J call TRBJ2-7; TRBD1 aligns across 8 bases. The CDR3 runs 12 residues. Germline V gene sequence: CDR1 SQVTM, CDR2 ANQGSEA. J gave up 6 bases and V 6 bases, and 7 bases lay outside the gene matches. The CDR3: CSVDREICEQYF. The CDR3, as DNA: TGCAGCGTGGACAGGGAAATTTGCGAGCAGTACTTC.

The chain combines TRBV12-5 with TRBJ2-2; 8 bases align to TRBD1. The CDR3 has 17 residues. Looked up from germline, CDR1 is LGHNT and CDR2 is FRNRAP. The V segment lost 0 bases and the J segment 1 base; nucleotides outside the gene matches: 4. CDR3 bases: TGTGCTAGTGGTTTGGTAATAGGACAGGGGAACACCGGGGAGCTGTTTTTT. It specifies CASGLVIGQGNTGELFF.

The chain recombines TRBV10-1 with TRBJ2-5; 9 bases match TRBD1. CDR1 is WNHNN, CDR2 SYGVQD, per germline (reference sequence). This CDR3 has 15 residues. Trimming cost V 5 bases and J 4 bases; bases outside gene matches: 8. The DNA for the CDR3 is TGCGCCAGCAGTAGGGGACAGGGAGTCGGAGAGACCCAGTACTTC. Translation: CASSRGQGVGETQYF.

The chain joins TRBV20-1 to TRBJ2-5, with D possibly TRBD1 on 6 matching bases. Trimming cost V 5 bases and J 5 bases, with 9 bases left between them. The V gene's germline CDR1 is DFQATT and CDR2 SNEGSKA (reference sequence). The CDR3 loop spans 11 amino acids. As DNA, the CDR3 is TGCAGTGCTGAACAGGGTGAGACCCAGTACTTC. This sequence encodes CSAEQGETQYF.

This chain connects TRBV28 to TRBJ1-1; 8 positions agree with TRBD1. The V gene's germline CDR1 is MDHEN and CDR2 SYDVKM. The trim removed 5 bases at V and 3 bases at J, leaving 14 bases unmatched. The CDR3 is 17 residues long. In nucleotides, the CDR3 is TGTGCCAGCAGTAGTCCTCAGACAGGGGCCATTTACACTGAAGCTTTCTTT. Translating gives CASSSPQTGAIYTEAFF.

Notes on this clone: Other DNA sequences in this sample translate to the same CDR3. V usage is TRBV19 and J usage is TRBJ2-7, with D perhaps matching TRBD2 (6 bases). The V end was cut by 3 bases, the J end by 3 bases, with 12 bases between. Germline values: CDR1 LNHDA, CDR2 SQIVND (reference sequence). The CDR3 spans 14 residues. The CDR3 protein is CASSIDGGIYEQYF. The CDR3 DNA sequence: TGTGCCAGTAGTATTGACGGGGGAATCTACGAGCAGTACTTC. The full variable domain, completed using reference TRBV19 and TRBJ2-7, is DGGITQSPKYLFRKEGQNVTLSCEQNLNHDAMYWYRQDPGQGLRLIYYSQIVNDFQKGDIAEGYSVSREKKESFPLTVTSAQKNPTAFYLCASSIDGGIYEQYFGPGTRLTVT.

V and J are TRBV4-2 and TRBJ1-6; 9 positions agree with TRBD1. The junction had 6 bases not matched to a gene; V was cut back by 0 bases and J by 0 bases. This CDR3 region has 19 residues. Germline V lookup: CDR1 LGHNA, CDR2 YNFKEQ. Here the CDR3 DNA reads TGTGCCAGCAGCCAAGAAGGGGGACAGGGACTCTCCTATAATTCACCCCTCCACTTT. Its translation: CASSQEGGQGLSYNSPLHF.

V and J are TRBV5-4 and TRBJ1-1; TRBD1 agrees at 10 bases. V lost 5 bases to trimming and J lost 6 bases; unmatched junction nucleotides: 7. Looked up from germline, CDR1 is SGHNT and CDR2 is YYREEE (reference sequence). This CDR3 contains 14 residues. The CDR3 bases are TGTGCCAGCAGGCGGGACAGGGGTAAGGCTGAAGCTTTCTTT. Translated, it gives CASRRDRGKAEAFF.

The chain recombines TRBV19 with TRBJ1-2; 12 bases map to TRBD1. The germline gives CDR1 LNHDA, CDR2 SQIVND (reference sequence). The CDR3 is 17 amino acids. Trimming cost V 6 bases and J 4 bases; bases outside gene matches: 12. The CDR3 loop is CASRSPGQGAVIYGYTF. The CDR3 coding sequence is TGTGCCAGTAGATCTCCGGGACAGGGGGCTGTGATCTATGGCTACACCTTC. Using reference TRBV19 and TRBJ1-2 for the parts outside the CDR3, the full variable domain is DGGITQSPKYLFRKEGQNVTLSCEQNLNHDAMYWYRQDPGQGLRLIYYSQIVNDFQKGDIAEGYSVSREKKESFPLTVTSAQKNPTAFYLCASRSPGQGAVIYGYTFGSGTRLTVV.

The J gene is TRBJ1-2, the V gene TRBV6-1, with D maybe TRBD1 (6 bases). The CDR3 length is 15 residues. V lost 7 bases, J lost 8 bases, and 23 bases lay in between. The V gene's germline CDR1 is MNHNS and CDR2 SASEGT. CDR3 sequence reads: CASIPGALGAQGYTF. CDR3 nucleotides: TGTGCCAGCATTCCTGGGGCCCTGGGGGCGCAGGGCTACACCTTC.